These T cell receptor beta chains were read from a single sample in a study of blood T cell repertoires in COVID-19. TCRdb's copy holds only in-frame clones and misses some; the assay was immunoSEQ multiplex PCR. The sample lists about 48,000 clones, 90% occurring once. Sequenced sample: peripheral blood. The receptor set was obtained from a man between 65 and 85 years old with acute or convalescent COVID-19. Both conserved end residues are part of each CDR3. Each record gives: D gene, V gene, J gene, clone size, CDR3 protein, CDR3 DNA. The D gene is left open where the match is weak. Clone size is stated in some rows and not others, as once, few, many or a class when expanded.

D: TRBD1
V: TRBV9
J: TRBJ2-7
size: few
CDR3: CASSAAGTDYEQYF
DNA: TGTGCCAGCAGCGCCGCCGGGACAGACTACGAGCAGTACTTC

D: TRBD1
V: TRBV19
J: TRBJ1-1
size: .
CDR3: CASSMTGMYTEAFF
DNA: TGTGCCAGTAGTATGACAGGGATGTACACTGAAGCTTTCTTT

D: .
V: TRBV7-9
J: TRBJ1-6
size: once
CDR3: CASSLGGDSPLHF
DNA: TGTGCCAGCAGCCTAGGGGGGGATTCACCCCTCCACTTT

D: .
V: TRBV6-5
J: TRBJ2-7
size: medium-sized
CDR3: CASSYSGFRGGGEQYF
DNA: TGTGCCAGCAGTTACTCGGGATTCAGGGGCGGGGGCGAGCAGTACTTC

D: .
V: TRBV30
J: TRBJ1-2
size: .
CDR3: CAWRLRGGEGYTF
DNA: TGTGCCTGGAGATTAAGGGGGGGCGAAGGCTACACCTTC

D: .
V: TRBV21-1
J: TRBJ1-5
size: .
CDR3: CASSKRAPREGLNQPQHF
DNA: TGTGCCAGCAGCAAAAGGGCCCCCAGGGAGGGCCTCAATCAGCCCCAGCATTTT

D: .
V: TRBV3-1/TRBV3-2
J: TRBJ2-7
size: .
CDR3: CASSTDPYEQYF
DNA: TGTGCCAGCAGTACAGACCCCTACGAGCAGTACTTC

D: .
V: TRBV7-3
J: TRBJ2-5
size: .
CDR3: CASSSTGSGETQYF
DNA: TGTGCCAGCAGCTCTACAGGGTCGGGGGAGACCCAGTACTTC

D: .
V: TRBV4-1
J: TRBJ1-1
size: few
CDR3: CASTRVGIVRNTEAFF
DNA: TGCGCCAGCACCAGGGTCGGTATCGTTCGGAACACTGAAGCTTTCTTT

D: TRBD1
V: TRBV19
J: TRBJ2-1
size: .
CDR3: CASSMLWTGSYNEQFF
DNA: TGTGCCAGTAGTATGCTGTGGACAGGGTCCTACAATGAGCAGTTCTTC

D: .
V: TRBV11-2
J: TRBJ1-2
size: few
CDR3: CASSLADYGYTF
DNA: TGTGCCAGCAGCTTAGCAGACTATGGCTACACCTTC

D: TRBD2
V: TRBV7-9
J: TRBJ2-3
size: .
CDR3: CASSSRGSGGPTDTQYF
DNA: TGTGCCAGCAGCTCCCGTGGTAGCGGGGGGCCCACAGATACGCAGTATTTT

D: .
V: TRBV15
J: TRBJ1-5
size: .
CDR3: CATSRDPVSNQPQHF
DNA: TGTGCCACCAGCAGAGATCCCGTTTCCAATCAGCCCCAGCATTTT